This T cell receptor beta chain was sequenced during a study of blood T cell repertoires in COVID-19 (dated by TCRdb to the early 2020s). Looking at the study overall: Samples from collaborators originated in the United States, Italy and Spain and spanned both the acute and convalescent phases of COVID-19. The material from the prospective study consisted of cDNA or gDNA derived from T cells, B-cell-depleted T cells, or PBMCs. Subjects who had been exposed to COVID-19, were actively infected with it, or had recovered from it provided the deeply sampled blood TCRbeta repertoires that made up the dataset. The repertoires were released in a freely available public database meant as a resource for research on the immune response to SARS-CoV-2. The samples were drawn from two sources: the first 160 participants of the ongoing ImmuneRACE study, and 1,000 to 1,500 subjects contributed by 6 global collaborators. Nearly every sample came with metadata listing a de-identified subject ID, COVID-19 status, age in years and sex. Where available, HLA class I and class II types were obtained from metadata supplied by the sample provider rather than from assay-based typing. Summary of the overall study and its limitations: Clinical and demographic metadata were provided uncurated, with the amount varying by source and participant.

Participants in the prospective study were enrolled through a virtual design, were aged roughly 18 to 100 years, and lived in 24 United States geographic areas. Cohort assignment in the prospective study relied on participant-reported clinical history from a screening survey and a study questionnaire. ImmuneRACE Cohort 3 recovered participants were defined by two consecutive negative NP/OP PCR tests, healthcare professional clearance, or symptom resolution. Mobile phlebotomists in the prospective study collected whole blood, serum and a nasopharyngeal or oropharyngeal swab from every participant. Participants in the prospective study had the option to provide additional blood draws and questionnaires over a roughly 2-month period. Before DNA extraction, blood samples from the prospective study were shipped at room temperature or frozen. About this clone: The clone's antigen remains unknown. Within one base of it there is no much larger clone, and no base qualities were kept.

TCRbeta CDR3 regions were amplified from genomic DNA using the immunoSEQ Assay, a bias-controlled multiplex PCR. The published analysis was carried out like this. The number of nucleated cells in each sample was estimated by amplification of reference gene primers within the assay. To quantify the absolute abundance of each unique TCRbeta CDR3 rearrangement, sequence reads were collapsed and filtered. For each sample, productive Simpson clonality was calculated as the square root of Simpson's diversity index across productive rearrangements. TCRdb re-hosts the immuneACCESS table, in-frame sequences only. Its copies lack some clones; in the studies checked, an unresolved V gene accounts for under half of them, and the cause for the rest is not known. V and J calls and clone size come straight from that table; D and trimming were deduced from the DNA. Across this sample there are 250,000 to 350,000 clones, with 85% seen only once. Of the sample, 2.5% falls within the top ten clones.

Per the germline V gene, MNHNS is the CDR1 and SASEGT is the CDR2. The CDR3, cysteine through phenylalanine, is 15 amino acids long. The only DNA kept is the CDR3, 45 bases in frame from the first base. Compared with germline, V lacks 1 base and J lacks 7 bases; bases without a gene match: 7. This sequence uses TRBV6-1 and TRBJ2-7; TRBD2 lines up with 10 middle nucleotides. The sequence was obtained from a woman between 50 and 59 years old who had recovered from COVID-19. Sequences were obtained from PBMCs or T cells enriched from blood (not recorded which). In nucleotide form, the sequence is TGTGCCAGCAGTGAAGAAGCGGGGGGGCCGGTAGAGCAGTACTTC. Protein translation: CASSEEAGGPVEQYF.